The 32 T cell receptor beta chains reported below all come from one sample, sequenced in a study of blood T cells in healthy people across ages. Through a sample-barcoded 5' primer and a J-beta primer mix, a second PCR was run for roughly 7 to 12 cycles. TCRdb re-derived calls from the 5' RACE reads in MiXCR, one entry per CDR3 protein. The sample yields approximately 2,000,000 distinct CDR3 sequences, about two fifths seen once. The sample taken for sequencing was blood. The receptors originated from a human donor in good health.

The chain couples TRBV6-6 to TRBJ2-5; the match to TRBD2 covers 7 bases. The V gene end was trimmed by 5 bases and the J gene end by 5 bases; junction bases not matched to a gene: 14. CDR1 is MNHNY, CDR2 SVGAGI, per germline (reference sequence). The CDR3 runs to 16 residues. The DNA of the CDR3 is TGTGCCAGCAGTACAACGGGGGGAGCTTCGGGGGAGACCCAGTACTTC. It encodes CASSTTGGASGETQYF.

In this sample, this clonotype turned up a few times. The rearrangement links TRBV6-6 to TRBJ1-3; weak D call: TRBD1 (6 bases). CDR3 length: 14 residues. Germline-derived CDR1 and CDR2 are MNHNY and SVGAGI (reference sequence). Trimming pared 6 bases from V and 4 bases from J, leaving 13 bases between. The CDR3 loop reads CASSDTGRGNTIYF. CDR3 DNA sequence: TGTGCCAGCAGCGATACAGGGCGAGGAAACACCATATATTTT.

This CDR3 reads CASSLWSAGNYGYTF. CDR3 bases: TGTGCCAGCAGCTTATGGTCTGCAGGGAACTATGGCTACACCTTC. The chain has TRBV7-2 and TRBJ1-2; D may be TRBD1 (5 bases). Deletions cut 2 bases from V and 2 bases from J, with 12 bases between. Per the germline V gene, CDR1 is SGHTA and CDR2 is FQGNSA. The CDR3 totals 15 residues. The complete variable domain, with remaining parts taken from reference TRBV7-2 and TRBJ1-2, reads GAGVSQSPSNKVTEKGKDVELRCDPISGHTALYWYRQSLGQGLEFLIYFQGNSAPDKSGLPSDRFSAERTGGSVSTLTIQRTQQEDSAVYLCASSLWSAGNYGYTFGSGTRLTVV.

J is TRBJ2-5 and V is TRBV20-1; tentatively, D is TRBD2 (7 bases). The J call may be wrong; the DNA end is better matched by TRBJ2-7. The CDR3 runs to 15 residues. From germline, CDR1 is DFQATT and CDR2 SNEGSKA (reference sequence). CDR3 loop: CSARELGGRSYEQYF. In DNA, the CDR3 is TGCAGTGCTAGAGAGTTGGGGGGGCGATCTTACGAGCAGTACTTC.

This chain uses TRBV6-5 with TRBJ2-1; D unclear. CDR3 length: 13 amino acids. Germline CDR1 MNHEY, CDR2 SVGAGI. Trimming left V 8 bases short and J 5 bases short, with 13 bases between. As DNA, the CDR3 is TGTGCCAGCCGGTTGATAATAAACAATGAGCAGTTCTTC. This encodes CASRLIINNEQFF.

This clonotype was observed a few times. The chain employs TRBV28 and TRBJ2-5; 10 positions agree with TRBD1. Gene TRBJ2-7 matches the end of the DNA better, so the J call may be wrong. The CDR3 contains 13 residues. Germline lookup yields CDR1 MDHEN and CDR2 SYDVKM. The CDR3: CASSGDRGHEQYF. The CDR3 coding sequence is TGTGCCAGCAGTGGAGACAGGGGGCACGAGCAGTACTTC.

This clonotype was observed a single time. Compared with germline, one end of the junction differs, possibly owing to a read error. This CDR3 is CTIRESPAGYEQYF. The DNA of the CDR3 is TGTACCATCAGGGAGAGCCCAGCGGGCTACGAGCAGTACTTC. The chain joins TRBV10-3 to TRBJ2-5; a possible D gene is TRBD2 (6 bases). TRBJ2-7 explains the end of the DNA better; the J call may be wrong. Germline V gene sequence: CDR1 ENHRY, CDR2 SYGVKD. The CDR3 has 14 amino acids.

This rearrangement joins TRBV6-5 to TRBJ1-2, with D possibly being TRBD1 (6 bases). CDR1 and CDR2 (germline): MNHEY, SVGAGI. Trimming took 6 bases from V and 7 from J, leaving 12 bases between them. The CDR3 is made up of 12 amino acids. DNA for the CDR3: TGTGCCAGCAGCTCGACAGGCGCTGGCTACACCTTC. Residues: CASSSTGAGYTF.

The sample holds one count of this clonotype. CDR3 in DNA: TGTGCCAGCAGCCCCCGGACAGGCGACATAGCCAAAAACATTCAGTACTTC. Protein product: CASSPRTGDIAKNIQYF. The rearrangement uses TRBV7-2 and TRBJ2-4; 7 positions agree with TRBD1. CDR3 length: 17 amino acids. Germline-derived CDR1 and CDR2 are SGHTA and FQGNSA. The V gene end was trimmed by 5 bases and the J gene end by 0 bases; junction bases not matched to a gene: 10.

V and J are TRBV27 and TRBJ1-2; 9 bases are shared with TRBD1. In germline, CDR1 is MNHEY, CDR2 SMNVEV (reference sequence). V was clipped by 6 bases and J by 6 bases; unmatched bases: 8. CDR3 size: 14 residues. CDR3 nucleotide sequence: TGTGCCAGCAGCTCGACAGGGGGAATGGATGGCTACACCTTC. Its protein is CASSSTGGMDGYTF.

V is TRBV15 and J is TRBJ2-7, with 10 bases fitting TRBD1. The CDR3 is 18 residues long. Germline CDR1 and CDR2: LNHNV and YYDKDF (reference sequence). V gave up 1 base and J gave up 5 bases; unmatched junction bases: 14. This CDR3 reads CATSRGEPGQGKVHEQYF. The CDR3 coding sequence is TGTGCCACCAGCAGAGGCGAACCGGGACAGGGGAAGGTCCACGAGCAGTACTTC.

This clonotype was counted a few times. This chain joins TRBV7-9 and TRBJ1-1; D gene uncertain. Germline CDR1 and CDR2: SEHNR and FQNEAQ (reference sequence). The CDR3 length is 12 residues. Trimming pared 2 bases from V and 5 bases from J, leaving 6 bases between. CDR3 sequence (DNA): TGTGCCAGCAGCTTATCGATGACTGAAGCTTTCTTT. Encoded protein: CASSLSMTEAFF. Full variable domain (outside the CDR3, taken from reference TRBV7-9 and TRBJ1-1): DTGVSQNPRHKITKRGQNVTFRCDPISEHNRLYWYRQTLGQGPEFLTYFQNEAQLEKSRLLSDRFSAERPKGSFSTLEIQRTEQGDSAMYLCASSLSMTEAFFGQGTRLTVV.

The rearrangement uses TRBV7-9 and TRBJ1-1, with a weak D call TRBD1 (6 bases). From germline, CDR1 is SEHNR and CDR2 FQNEAQ (reference sequence). Trimming shortened V by 3 bases and J by 6 bases, and 14 bases separated the two germline ends. The CDR3 length is 14 residues. The CDR3 bases are TGTGCCAGCAGCTTCGGGGGGCTGGGGTCTGAAGCTTTCTTT. Its translation: CASSFGGLGSEAFF. The whole variable domain, remainder taken from reference TRBV7-9 and TRBJ1-1, is DTGVSQNPRHKITKRGQNVTFRCDPISEHNRLYWYRQTLGQGPEFLTYFQNEAQLEKSRLLSDRFSAERPKGSFSTLEIQRTEQGDSAMYLCASSFGGLGSEAFFGQGTRLTVV.

This clonotype was detected ten times or more. The chain recombines TRBV10-3 with TRBJ2-6; D is unclear. CDR3 size: 14 residues. The germline V gene encodes CDR1 ENHRY and CDR2 SYGVKD. V lost 4 bases, J lost 1 base, and 5 bases lay in between. CDR3 protein: CAISVESGANVLTF. The CDR3 coding sequence is TGTGCCATCAGTGTAGAGTCTGGGGCCAACGTCCTGACTTTC.

This chain joins TRBV19 and TRBJ2-7; D ambiguous. This CDR3 has 15 residues. The germline gives CDR1 LNHDA, CDR2 SQIVND (reference sequence). V lost 3 bases, J lost 2 bases, and 14 bases lay in between. CDR3 residues: CASSMFAGEPYEQYF. The CDR3 coding sequence is TGTGCCAGTAGTATGTTTGCAGGCGAGCCCTACGAGCAGTACTTC.

About this clonotype: This may come from a read error, since a much larger clone is one base off. The chain uses TRBV6-5 and TRBJ1-2; 9 bases are a match to TRBD1. J gave up 6 bases and V 5 bases, and 1 base lay outside the gene matches. The CDR3 spans 12 residues. From germline, CDR1 is MNHEY and CDR2 SVGAGI. CDR3 sequence: CASSTGGNGYTF. CDR3 nucleotides: TGTGCCAGCAGTACAGGGGGCAATGGCTACACCTTC.

To note about this clonotype: The final CDR3 position lacks the conserved phenylalanine or tryptophan, pointing to a likely read error. The rearrangement joins TRBV12-3 or TRBV12-4 to TRBJ2-3, with D possibly being TRBD2 (6 bases). This CDR3 spans 14 amino acids. The CDR3 region has the DNA TGCGCCAGCACACCGGGACTCGGCACAGATACGCAGTATTCT. This encodes CASTPGLGTDTQYS.

The sample holds many counts of this clonotype. V and J are TRBV12-3 or TRBV12-4 and TRBJ2-2; D uncertain. V was shortened by 6 bases and J by 6 bases, with 5 bases between the two germline ends. CDR3 length: 11 amino acids. For the CDR3, the DNA is TGTGCCAGCAGCTTCCCCGGGGAGCTGTTTTTT. It translates to CASSFPGELFF.

The sample holds a few counts of this clonotype. The gene calls are TRBV5-4 and TRBJ1-2, with 7 bases fitting TRBD1. Germline CDR1 and CDR2: SGHNT and YYREEE (reference sequence). The CDR3 contains 14 residues. V lost 4 bases, J lost 5 bases, and 8 bases stayed unmatched. The CDR3 nucleotides read TGTGCCAGCAGCCTGGGACAGATGACATATGGCTACACCTTC. Translation gives CASSLGQMTYGYTF. The full variable domain, in which reference TRBV5-4 and TRBJ1-2 provide the parts outside the CDR3, is ETGVTQSPTHLIKTRGQQVTLRCSSQSGHNTVSWYQQALGQGPQFIFQYYREEENGRGNFPPRFSGLQFPNYSSELNVNALELDDSALYLCASSLGQMTYGYTFGSGTRLTVV.

Concerning this clonotype: At one end, the junction sequence differs from germline, possibly due to a read error. V usage is TRBV6-2 or TRBV6-3 and J usage is TRBJ2-1; D is tentatively TRBD1 or TRBD2 (5 bases each). In germline, CDR1 is MNHEY, CDR2 SVGEGT. The CDR3 extends over 14 amino acids. In nucleotides, the CDR3 is TGTGCCGGCAGTTGGACTGACAGCTACAATGAGCAGTTCTTC. Its translation: CAGSWTDSYNEQFF.

J is TRBJ2-3 and V is TRBV29-1, with D perhaps matching TRBD1 (6 bases). The V and J ends lost 3 bases and 4 bases respectively, with 14 bases between them. The germline V gene has CDR1 SQVTM and CDR2 ANQGSEA. The CDR3 runs to 14 residues. The CDR3 spells CSVDWGLGPDTQYF. In DNA, the CDR3 is TGCAGCGTTGATTGGGGGCTTGGTCCAGATACGCAGTATTTT.

This chain joins TRBV4-3 and TRBJ2-1, with 7 nucleotides matching TRBD2. There are 15 residues in the CDR3. J was trimmed by 0 bases and V by 8 bases; bases with no gene match: 7. The germline CDR1 and CDR2 sequences are LGHNA and YSLEER. The CDR3 nucleotides are TGCGCCAGCGCGACTAGCTGGAGCTCCTACAATGAGCAGTTCTTC. Protein product: CASATSWSSYNEQFF.

This clonotype appeared once. A single base separates this from a much larger clone, so it may be a read error. CDR3 residues: CASSLGGTAYNEQYF. CDR3 bases: TGTGCCAGCAGCTTAGGCGGGACCGCCTACAATGAGCAGTACTTC. This rearrangement joins TRBV11-2 to TRBJ2-7; D possibly corresponds to TRBD2 (6 bases). Trimming shortened V by 1 base and J by 7 bases, and 17 bases separated the two germline ends. Germline CDR1 reads SGHAT; CDR2 reads FQNNGV. This CDR3 is 15 amino acids long.

This clonotype was observed a handful of times. The chain has TRBV4-1 and TRBJ1-5, with D hard to call. CDR1 is MGHRA, CDR2 YSYEKL, per germline. V lost 1 base and J lost 7, with 8 bases in between. The CDR3 consists of 13 residues. This CDR3 is CASSQAGEQPQHF. The CDR3 bases are TGCGCCAGCAGCCAAGCGGGAGAGCAGCCCCAGCATTTT.

This rearrangement joins TRBV14 to TRBJ2-4; the D gene is possibly TRBD2 (5 bases). The CDR3 has 15 residues. Germline V gives CDR1 SGHDN, CDR2 FVKESK. Trimming took 1 base from V and 8 from J, leaving 15 bases between them. DNA for the CDR3: TGTGCCAGCAGCCAAGGCGGGCCGGGAATACACATTCAGTACTTC. Translating gives CASSQGGPGIHIQYF.

This clonotype showed up just a few times. This chain links TRBV20-1 with TRBJ2-6; D is unclear. The CDR3 runs to 14 residues. Trimming took off 8 bases at V and 0 bases at J, with 11 bases between the two ends. Germline V CDR1 and CDR2: DFQATT, SNEGSKA (reference sequence). CDR3 protein: CSTPGSSGANVLTF. The CDR3 DNA sequence: TGCAGTACCCCAGGAAGCTCTGGGGCCAACGTCCTGACTTTC.

The rearrangement uses TRBV6-2 or TRBV6-3 and TRBJ2-1, with D possibly matching TRBD1 (5 bases). The CDR3 runs to 14 residues. Germline CDR1 is MNHEY and CDR2 is SVGEGT. V shed 2 bases and J shed 7 bases, with 12 bases lying between them. The CDR3 spells CASSYRQILNEQFF. CDR3 nucleotides: TGTGCCAGCAGTTACCGACAGATCCTGAATGAGCAGTTCTTC.

The rearrangement uses TRBV24-1 and TRBJ2-5; D call uncertain. The CDR3 is made up of 16 amino acids. The V end lost 1 base, the J end lost 5 bases, and 16 bases lay between the germline ends. CDR1 is KGHDR, CDR2 SFDVKD, per germline. CDR3: CATSDFAGLGQETQYF. For the CDR3, the DNA is TGTGCCACCAGTGATTTTGCCGGGCTAGGTCAGGAGACCCAGTACTTC.

CDR3 nucleotide sequence: TGTGCCAGCAGATCCCCCAATTCAGATACGCAGTATTTT. Translating gives CASRSPNSDTQYF. V and J are TRBV27 and TRBJ2-3; D is unresolved. The germline V gene has CDR1 MNHEY and CDR2 SMNVEV (reference sequence). The CDR3 consists of 13 residues. The ends were cut back, 6 bases at V and 4 bases at J, with 11 bases in the middle.

This clonotype was counted only a few times. The chain is built from TRBV14 and TRBJ2-6; D might be TRBD2 (5 bases). In germline, CDR1 is SGHDN, CDR2 FVKESK. The CDR3 is made up of 15 amino acids. Deletions cut 2 bases from V and 8 bases from J, with 13 bases between. This chain's CDR3 is CASSQKARGTNVLTF. CDR3 sequence (DNA): TGTGCCAGCAGCCAAAAGGCTCGGGGAACCAACGTCCTGACTTTC.

This chain uses TRBV5-1 with TRBJ2-3, with D hard to call. The CDR3 has 16 residues. The germline V gene encodes CDR1 SGHRS and CDR2 YFSETQ. Between the trimmed V and J ends, which lost 1 base and 0 bases, there was a span of 12 bases. This CDR3 reads CASSLTGRTSTDTQYF. The CDR3 nucleotides read TGCGCCAGCAGCTTGACGGGTCGAACTAGCACAGATACGCAGTATTTT.

This clonotype was seen only a few times. Here the CDR3 DNA reads TGTGCCAGCAGTGAATTAACAGGCCGCCCTGGGGCCAACGTCCTGACTTTC. Its protein is CASSELTGRPGANVLTF. V gene TRBV25-1 combines with J gene TRBJ2-6, with a possible D match to TRBD1 (5 bases). This CDR3 spans 17 amino acids. Trimming left V 1 base short and J 2 bases short, with 12 bases between. The V gene's germline CDR1 is MGHDK and CDR2 SYGVNS.